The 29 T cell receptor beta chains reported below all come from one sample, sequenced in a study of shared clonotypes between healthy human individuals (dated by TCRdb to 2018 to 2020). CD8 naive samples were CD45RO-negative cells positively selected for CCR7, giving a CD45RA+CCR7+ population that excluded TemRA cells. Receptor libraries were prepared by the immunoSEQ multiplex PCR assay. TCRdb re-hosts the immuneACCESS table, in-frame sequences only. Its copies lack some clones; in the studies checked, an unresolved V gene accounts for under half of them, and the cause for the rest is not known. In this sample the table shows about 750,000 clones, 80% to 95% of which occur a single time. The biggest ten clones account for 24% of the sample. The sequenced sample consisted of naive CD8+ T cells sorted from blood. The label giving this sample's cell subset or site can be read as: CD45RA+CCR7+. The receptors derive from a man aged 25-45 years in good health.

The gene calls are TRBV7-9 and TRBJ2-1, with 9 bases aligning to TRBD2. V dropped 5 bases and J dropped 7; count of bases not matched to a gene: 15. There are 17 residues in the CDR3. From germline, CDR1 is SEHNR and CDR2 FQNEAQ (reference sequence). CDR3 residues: CASSEPYPGLAPNEQFF. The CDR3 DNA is TGTGCCAGCAGCGAGCCGTATCCGGGACTAGCTCCAAATGAGCAGTTCTTC.

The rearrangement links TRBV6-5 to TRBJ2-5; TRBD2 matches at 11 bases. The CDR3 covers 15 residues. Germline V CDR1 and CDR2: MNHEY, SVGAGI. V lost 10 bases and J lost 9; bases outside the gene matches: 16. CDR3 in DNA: TGTGCCACGCGATCCGGGACTAGCGGTCCAACGGCCCAGTACTTC. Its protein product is CATRSGTSGPTAQYF.

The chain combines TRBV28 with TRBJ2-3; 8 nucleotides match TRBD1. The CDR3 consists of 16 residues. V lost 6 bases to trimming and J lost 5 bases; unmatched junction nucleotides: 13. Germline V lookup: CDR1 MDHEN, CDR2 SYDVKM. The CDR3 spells CASRSRRTGKQDTQYF. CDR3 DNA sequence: TGTGCCAGCAGATCCAGGAGGACAGGGAAACAAGATACGCAGTATTTT.

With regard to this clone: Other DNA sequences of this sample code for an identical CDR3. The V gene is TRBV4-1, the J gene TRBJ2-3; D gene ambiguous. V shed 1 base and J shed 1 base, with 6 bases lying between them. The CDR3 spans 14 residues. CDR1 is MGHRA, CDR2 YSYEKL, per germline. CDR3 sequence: CASSQASGTDTQYF. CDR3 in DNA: TGCGCCAGCAGCCAAGCCTCTGGCACAGATACGCAGTATTTT.

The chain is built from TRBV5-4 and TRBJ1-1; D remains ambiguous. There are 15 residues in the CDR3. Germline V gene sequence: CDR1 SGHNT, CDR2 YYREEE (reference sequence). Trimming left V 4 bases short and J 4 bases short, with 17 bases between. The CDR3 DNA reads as TGTGCCAGCAGCCCTTTAATTGGATCCGGCACTGAAGCTTTCTTT. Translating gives CASSPLIGSGTEAFF. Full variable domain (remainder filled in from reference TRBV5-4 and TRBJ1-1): ETGVTQSPTHLIKTRGQQVTLRCSSQSGHNTVSWYQQALGQGPQFIFQYYREEENGRGNFPPRFSGLQFPNYSSELNVNALELDDSALYLCASSPLIGSGTEAFFGQGTRLTVV.

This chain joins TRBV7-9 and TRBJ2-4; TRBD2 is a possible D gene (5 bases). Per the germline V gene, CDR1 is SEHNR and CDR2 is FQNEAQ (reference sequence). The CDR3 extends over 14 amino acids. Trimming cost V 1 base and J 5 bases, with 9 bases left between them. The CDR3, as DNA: TGTGCCAGCAGCTTAGTGGGGAGACAAAACATTCAGTACTTC. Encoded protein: CASSLVGRQNIQYF.

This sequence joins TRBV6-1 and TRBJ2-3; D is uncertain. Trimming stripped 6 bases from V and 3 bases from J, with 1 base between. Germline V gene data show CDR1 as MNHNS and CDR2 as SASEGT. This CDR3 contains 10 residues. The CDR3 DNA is TGTGCCAGCAGAACAGATACGCAGTATTTT. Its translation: CASRTDTQYF.

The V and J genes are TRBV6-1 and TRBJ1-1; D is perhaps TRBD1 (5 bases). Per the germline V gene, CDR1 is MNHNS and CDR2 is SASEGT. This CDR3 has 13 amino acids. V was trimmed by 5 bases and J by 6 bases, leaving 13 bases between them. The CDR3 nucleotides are TGTGCCAGCAGTCCTAAAGGAGGGGCTGAAGCTTTCTTT. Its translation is CASSPKGGAEAFF.

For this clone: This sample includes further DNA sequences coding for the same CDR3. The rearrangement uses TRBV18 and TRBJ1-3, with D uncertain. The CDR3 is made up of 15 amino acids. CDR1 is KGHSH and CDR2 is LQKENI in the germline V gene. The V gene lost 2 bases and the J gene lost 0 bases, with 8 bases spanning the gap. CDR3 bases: TGTGCCAGCTCACCAGGCCGGGGCTCTGGAAACACCATATATTTT. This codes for CASSPGRGSGNTIYF. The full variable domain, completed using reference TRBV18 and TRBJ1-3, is NAGVMQNPRHLVRRRGQEARLRCSPMKGHSHVYWYRQLPEEGLKFMVYLQKENIIDESGMPKERFSAEFPKEGPSILRIQQVVRGDSAAYFCASSPGRGSGNTIYFGEGSWLTVV.

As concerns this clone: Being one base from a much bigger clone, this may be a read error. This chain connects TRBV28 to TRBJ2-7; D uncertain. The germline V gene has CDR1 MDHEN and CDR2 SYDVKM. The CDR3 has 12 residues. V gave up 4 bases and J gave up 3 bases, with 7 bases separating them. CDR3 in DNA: TGTGCCAGCAGTTACGTCGACTACGAGCAGTACTTC. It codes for CASSYVDYEQYF.

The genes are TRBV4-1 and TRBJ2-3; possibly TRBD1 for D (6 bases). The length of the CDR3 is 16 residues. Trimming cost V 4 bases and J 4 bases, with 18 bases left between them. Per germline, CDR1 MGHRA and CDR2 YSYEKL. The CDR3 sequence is CASSPLAPKGADTQYF. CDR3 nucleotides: TGCGCCAGCAGCCCCCTAGCACCAAAGGGGGCAGATACGCAGTATTTT.

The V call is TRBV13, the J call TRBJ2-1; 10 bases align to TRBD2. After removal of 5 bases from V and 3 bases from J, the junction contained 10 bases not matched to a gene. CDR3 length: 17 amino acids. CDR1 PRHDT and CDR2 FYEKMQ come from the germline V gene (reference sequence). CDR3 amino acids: CASSPGSSGSYYNEQFF. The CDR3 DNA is TGTGCCAGCAGCCCAGGTTCTAGCGGGAGCTACTACAATGAGCAGTTCTTC.

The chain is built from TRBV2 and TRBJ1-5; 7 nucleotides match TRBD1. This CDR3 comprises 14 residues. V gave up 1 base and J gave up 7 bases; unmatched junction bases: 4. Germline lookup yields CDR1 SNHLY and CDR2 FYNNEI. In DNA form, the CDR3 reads TGTGCCAGCAGTGAAGTCCCAGGGGGGCAGCCCCAGCATTTT. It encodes CASSEVPGGQPQHF.

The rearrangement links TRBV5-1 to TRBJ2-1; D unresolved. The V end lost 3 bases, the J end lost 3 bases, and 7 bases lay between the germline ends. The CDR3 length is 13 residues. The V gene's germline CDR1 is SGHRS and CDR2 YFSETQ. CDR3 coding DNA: TGCGCCAGCAGCTCGATAGACTACAATGAGCAGTTCTTC. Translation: CASSSIDYNEQFF. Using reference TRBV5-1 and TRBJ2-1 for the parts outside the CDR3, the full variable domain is KAGVTQTPRYLIKTRGQQVTLSCSPISGHRSVSWYQQTPGQGLQFLFEYFSETQRNKGNFPGRFSGRQFSNSRSEMNVSTLELGDSALYLCASSSIDYNEQFFGPGTRLTVL.

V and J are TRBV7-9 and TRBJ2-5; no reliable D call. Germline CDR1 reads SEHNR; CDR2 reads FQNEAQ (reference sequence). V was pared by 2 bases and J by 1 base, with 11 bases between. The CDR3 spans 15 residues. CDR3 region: CASSLSSEIQETQYF. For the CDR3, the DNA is TGTGCCAGCAGCTTATCCTCAGAGATCCAAGAGACCCAGTACTTC.

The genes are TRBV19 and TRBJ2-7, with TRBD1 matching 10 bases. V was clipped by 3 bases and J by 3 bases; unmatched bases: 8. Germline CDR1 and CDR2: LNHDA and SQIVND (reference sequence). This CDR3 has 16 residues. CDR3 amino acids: CASSIWKGTGDYEQYF. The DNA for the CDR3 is TGTGCCAGTAGTATCTGGAAAGGGACAGGGGACTACGAGCAGTACTTC. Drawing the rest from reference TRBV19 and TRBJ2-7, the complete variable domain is DGGITQSPKYLFRKEGQNVTLSCEQNLNHDAMYWYRQDPGQGLRLIYYSQIVNDFQKGDIAEGYSVSREKKESFPLTVTSAQKNPTAFYLCASSIWKGTGDYEQYFGPGTRLTVT.

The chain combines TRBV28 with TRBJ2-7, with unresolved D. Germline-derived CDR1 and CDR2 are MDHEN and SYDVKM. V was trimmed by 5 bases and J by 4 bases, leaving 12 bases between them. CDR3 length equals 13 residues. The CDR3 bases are TGTGCCAGCAGTCCCTCTTATTCATACGAGCAGTACTTC. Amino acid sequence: CASSPSYSYEQYF.

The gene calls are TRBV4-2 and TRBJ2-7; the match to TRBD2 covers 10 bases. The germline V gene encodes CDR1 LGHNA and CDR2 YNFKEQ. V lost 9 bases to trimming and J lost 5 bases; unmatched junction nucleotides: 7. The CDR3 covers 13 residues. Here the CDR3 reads CASQTSGPHEQYF. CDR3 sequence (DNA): TGTGCCAGTCAGACTAGCGGGCCCCACGAGCAGTACTTC.

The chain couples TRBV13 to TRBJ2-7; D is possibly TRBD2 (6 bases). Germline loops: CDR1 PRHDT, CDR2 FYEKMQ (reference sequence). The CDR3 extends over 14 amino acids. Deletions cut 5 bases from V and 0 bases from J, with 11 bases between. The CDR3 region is CASSDRDFSYEQYF. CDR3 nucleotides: TGTGCCAGCAGCGACCGGGACTTCTCCTACGAGCAGTACTTC.

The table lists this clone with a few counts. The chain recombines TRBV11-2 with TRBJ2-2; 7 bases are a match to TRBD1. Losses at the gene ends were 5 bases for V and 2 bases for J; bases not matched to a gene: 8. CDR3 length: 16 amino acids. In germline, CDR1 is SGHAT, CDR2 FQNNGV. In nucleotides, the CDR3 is TGTGCCAGCAGCGCTACCGGGACAGAAAACACCGGGGAGCTGTTTTTT. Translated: CASSATGTENTGELFF.

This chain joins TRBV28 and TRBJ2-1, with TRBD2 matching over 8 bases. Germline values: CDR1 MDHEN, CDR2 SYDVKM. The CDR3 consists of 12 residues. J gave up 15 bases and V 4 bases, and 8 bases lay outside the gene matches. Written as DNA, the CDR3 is TGTGCCAGCAGTTCCCAGCGGGAGTATCCGTTCTTC. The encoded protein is CASSSQREYPFF.

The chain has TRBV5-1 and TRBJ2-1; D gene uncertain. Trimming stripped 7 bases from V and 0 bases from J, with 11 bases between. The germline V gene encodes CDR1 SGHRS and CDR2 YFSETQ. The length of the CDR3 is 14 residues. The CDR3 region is CASRAPGSYNEQFF. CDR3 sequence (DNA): TGCGCCAGCCGTGCCCCGGGCTCCTACAATGAGCAGTTCTTC.

As DNA, the CDR3 is TGTGCCAGCAGCTCGATGCCGGGACAGTCGATCACCGGGGAGCTGTTTTTT. Translated: CASSSMPGQSITGELFF. The chain uses TRBV7-3 and TRBJ2-2; 7 bases are shared with TRBD1. With 4 bases clipped from V and 4 bases from J, the junction kept 12 bases outside the gene matches. The CDR3 totals 17 residues. Germline V lookup: CDR1 SGHTA, CDR2 FQGTGA.

For the CDR3, the DNA is TGTGCCAGCAGTTCCCTCCCGACAGGGAACACTGAAGCTTTCTTT. Its protein product is CASSSLPTGNTEAFF. The chain uses TRBV27 and TRBJ1-1, with D maybe TRBD1 (6 bases). With 4 bases removed from V and 1 base from J, the gap between germline ends came to 13 bases. The CDR3 covers 15 residues. Germline CDR1 reads MNHEY; CDR2 reads SMNVEV (reference sequence).

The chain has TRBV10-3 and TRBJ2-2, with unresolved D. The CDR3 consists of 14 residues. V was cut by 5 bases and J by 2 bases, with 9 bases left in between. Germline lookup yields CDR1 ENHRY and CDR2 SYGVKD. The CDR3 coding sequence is TGTGCCATCAGTATTGACGGAAACACCGGGGAGCTGTTTTTT. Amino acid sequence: CAISIDGNTGELFF.

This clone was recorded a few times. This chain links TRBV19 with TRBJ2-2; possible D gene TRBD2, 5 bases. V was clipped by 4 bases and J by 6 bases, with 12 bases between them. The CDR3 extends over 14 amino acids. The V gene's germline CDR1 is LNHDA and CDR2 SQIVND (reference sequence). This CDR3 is CASSTVPGSGELFF. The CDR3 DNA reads TGTGCCAGTAGTACCGTCCCGGGGTCCGGGGAGCTGTTTTTT.

The CDR3 loop reads CASSLINRRGGYTF. CDR3 nucleotide sequence: TGTGCCAGCAGCTTAATCAACAGGAGGGGTGGCTACACCTTC. The chain links TRBV11-2 to TRBJ1-2; D perhaps matches TRBD1 (5 bases). The germline gives CDR1 SGHAT, CDR2 FQNNGV. The CDR3 spans 14 residues. Trimming left V 2 bases short and J 7 bases short, with 14 bases between.

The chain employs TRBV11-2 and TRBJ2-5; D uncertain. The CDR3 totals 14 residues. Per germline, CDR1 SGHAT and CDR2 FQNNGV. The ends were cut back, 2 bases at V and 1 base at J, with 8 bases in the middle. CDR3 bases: TGTGCCAGCAGCTTAAAGCGACCCCAAGAGACCCAGTACTTC. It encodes CASSLKRPQETQYF.

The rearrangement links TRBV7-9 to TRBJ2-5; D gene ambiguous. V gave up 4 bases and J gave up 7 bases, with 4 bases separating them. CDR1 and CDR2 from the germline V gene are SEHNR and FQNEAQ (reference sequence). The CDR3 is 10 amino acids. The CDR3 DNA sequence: TGTGCCAGCAGCTATGGGACCCAGTACTTC. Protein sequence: CASSYGTQYF.